The 19 T cell receptor beta chains below come from one sample, sequenced in a study of OX40 agonist ivuxolimab in advanced cancers. Produced via immunoSEQ multiplex PCR; TCRdb's table is partial and in-frame only. The top ten clones hold 1% of a sample with tens of thousands of clones, 65% to 85% of them seen once. Sample: CD4+ or CD8+ T cells sorted from blood, taken in a trial of the OX40 agonist ivuxolimab. Every receptor here comes from an adult with an advanced solid tumor such as melanoma, head and neck, liver or kidney cancer.

The chain carries TRBV11-2 and TRBJ2-1; D remains unclear. Trimming took 4 bases from V and 7 from J, leaving 8 bases between them. The CDR3 consists of 12 residues. CDR1 is SGHAT and CDR2 is FQNNGV in the germline V gene. CDR3 residues: CASSYNRNEQFF. The DNA of the CDR3 is TGTGCCAGCAGCTATAATAGGAATGAGCAGTTCTTC.

V usage is TRBV5-5 and J usage is TRBJ2-3; no definite D call. The V and J ends lost 7 bases and 2 bases respectively, with 11 bases between them. CDR1 and CDR2 (germline): SGHKS, YYEKEE (reference sequence). The CDR3 extends over 13 amino acids. CDR3 sequence reads: CASATFTTDTQYF. In DNA form, the CDR3 reads TGTGCCAGCGCTACCTTTACCACAGATACGCAGTATTTT.

The V and J genes are TRBV7-9 and TRBJ2-3, with TRBD1 identical over 10 bases. With V trimmed by 5 bases and J by 3 bases, 8 bases remained unmatched. The CDR3 sequence is 16 residues long. Germline V gene sequence: CDR1 SEHNR, CDR2 FQNEAQ (reference sequence). This chain's CDR3 is CASSLWGQGSTDTQYF. CDR3 in DNA: TGTGCCAGCAGCCTCTGGGGACAGGGGAGTACAGATACGCAGTATTTT.

This sequence joins TRBV2 and TRBJ2-7; D is undetermined. The CDR3 runs 13 residues. CDR1 and CDR2 (germline): SNHLY, FYNNEI. V gave up 5 bases and J gave up 3 bases, with 11 bases separating them. The CDR3 DNA reads TGTGCCAGCAGTTCGGGCGGCCTCTACGAGCAGTACTTC. This encodes CASSSGGLYEQYF.

The chain joins TRBV30 to TRBJ1-4; 7 bases align to TRBD1. The V and J ends lost 2 bases and 8 bases, in that order; junction bases with no gene match: 11. CDR1 is GTSNPN, CDR2 SVGIG, per germline (reference sequence). The CDR3 is 15 residues long. The CDR3, as DNA: TGTGCCTGGAGTAAAGGGGGCGCGGGTGAGGAAAAACTGTTTTTT. Residues: CAWSKGGAGEEKLFF.

The chain is built from TRBV6-1 and TRBJ2-2; D is undetermined. Trimming took off 6 bases at V and 7 bases at J, with 12 bases between the two ends. The CDR3 is made up of 13 amino acids. Germline V gene sequence: CDR1 MNHNS, CDR2 SASEGT. CDR3 protein: CASRATADGELFF. CDR3 coding DNA: TGTGCCAGCAGAGCCACAGCTGACGGGGAGCTGTTTTTT.

The chain combines TRBV7-9 with TRBJ1-2, with a tentative D call TRBD1 (5 bases). Per the germline V gene, CDR1 is SEHNR and CDR2 is FQNEAQ (reference sequence). V lost 0 bases and J 8 bases, leaving 10 bases between the germline ends. The CDR3 consists of 13 residues. DNA for the CDR3: TGTGCCAGCAGCTTAGCCCAGGGAAGAGGCTACACCTTC. This sequence encodes CASSLAQGRGYTF.

The chain carries TRBV7-2 and TRBJ1-1, with D uncertain. The CDR3 loop spans 13 amino acids. Trimming shortened V by 5 bases and J by 13 bases, and 20 bases separated the two germline ends. CDR1 is SGHTA and CDR2 is FQGNSA in the germline V gene. CDR3 sequence: CASSGAAGSRVFF. The CDR3, as DNA: TGTGCCAGCAGCGGTGCAGCCGGGTCTCGAGTTTTCTTT. The entire variable domain, with the rest obtained from reference TRBV7-2 and TRBJ1-1, is as follows: GAGVSQSPSNKVTEKGKDVELRCDPISGHTALYWYRQSLGQGLEFLIYFQGNSAPDKSGLPSDRFSAERTGGSVSTLTIQRTQQEDSAVYLCASSGAAGSRVFFGQGTRLTVV.

This clone was counted between two and nine times. The chain links TRBV14 to TRBJ1-1; the D gene is possibly TRBD1 (6 bases). The V gene's germline CDR1 is SGHDN and CDR2 FVKESK. Trimming left V 2 bases short and J 3 bases short, with 10 bases between. The CDR3 runs 14 residues. CDR3 nucleotide sequence: TGTGCCAGCAGCCAATACACAGGGTACACTGAAGCTTTCTTT. This encodes CASSQYTGYTEAFF.

As to this clone: Germline and junction disagree at one end, which may indicate a read error. The V gene is TRBV5-6, the J gene TRBJ1-1; D call uncertain. The CDR3 consists of 15 residues. The V gene's germline CDR1 is SGHDT and CDR2 YYEEEE. CDR3 bases: TGTGCCAGCAGTTTGGCCGGCCGGGGAGACACTGAAGCTTTCTTT. Translating it yields CASSLAGRGDTEAFF.

The chain is built from TRBV5-4 and TRBJ1-1; D gene unclear. Per germline, CDR1 SGHNT and CDR2 YYREEE (reference sequence). Deletions cut 0 bases from V and 3 bases from J, with 12 bases between. This CDR3 has 15 residues. CDR3: CASSLGTASDTEAFF. The CDR3 nucleotides are TGTGCCAGCAGCTTGGGAACAGCTTCGGACACTGAAGCTTTCTTT.

This clone has a single count. The rearrangement uses TRBV10-3 and TRBJ1-1; D unresolved. The CDR3 covers 12 residues. V was clipped by 8 bases and J by 1 base, with 8 bases between them. Germline CDR1 is ENHRY and CDR2 is SYGVKD. The CDR3 sequence is CAIGLGNTEAFF. The CDR3 coding sequence is TGTGCCATCGGCTTAGGGAACACTGAAGCTTTCTTT.

The chain employs TRBV11-3 and TRBJ2-2; TRBD1 matches 7 bases. The CDR3 consists of 14 residues. The V gene's germline CDR1 is SGHNT and CDR2 YENEEA. V lost 5 bases to trimming and J lost 6 bases; unmatched junction nucleotides: 6. For the CDR3, the DNA is TGTGCCAGCAGCCCAGGACAGGTGGCCGGGGAGCTGTTTTTT. Amino acids: CASSPGQVAGELFF. Full variable domain (remainder filled in from reference TRBV11-3 and TRBJ2-2): EAGVVQSPRYKIIEKKQPVAFWCNPISGHNTLYWYLQNLGQGPELLIRYENEEAVDDSQLPKDRFSAERLKGVDSTLKIQPAELGDSAVYLCASSPGQVAGELFFGEGSRLTVL.

V gene TRBV5-1 combines with J gene TRBJ2-1; 9 nucleotides line up with TRBD1. Germline V gene data show CDR1 as SGHRS and CDR2 as YFSETQ. CDR3 length equals 14 residues. V gave up 0 bases and J gave up 6 bases; unmatched junction bases: 1. In nucleotides, the CDR3 is TGCGCCAGCAGCTTGGGACAGGGGGGCAATGAGCAGTTCTTC. Translating gives CASSLGQGGNEQFF.

This chain links TRBV2 with TRBJ2-7; D uncertain. V was clipped by 3 bases and J by 10 bases, with 16 bases between them. CDR1 is SNHLY and CDR2 is FYNNEI in the germline V gene. CDR3 length: 13 amino acids. CDR3 region: CASSDYSLRSQYF. The CDR3 DNA is TGTGCCAGCAGTGATTACAGTTTACGAAGTCAGTACTTC. Together with reference TRBV2 and TRBJ2-7, the CDR3 gives the full variable domain: EPEVTQTPSHQVTQMGQEVILRCVPISNHLYFYWYRQILGQKVEFLVSFYNNEISEKSEIFDDQFSVERPDGSNFTLKIRSTKLEDSAMYFCASSDYSLRSQYFGPGTRLTVT.

V usage is TRBV29-1 and J usage is TRBJ2-2, with 7 bases fitting TRBD2. This CDR3 comprises 13 residues. With 7 bases clipped from V and 7 bases from J, the junction kept 9 bases outside the gene matches. Germline lookup yields CDR1 SQVTM and CDR2 ANQGSEA. The CDR3 is CSAKAGWGGELFF. The CDR3 bases are TGCAGCGCCAAAGCGGGGTGGGGCGGGGAGCTGTTTTTT.

J is TRBJ2-5 and V is TRBV4-2, with D perhaps TRBD2 (5 bases). Trimming shortened V by 2 bases and J by 3 bases, and 10 bases separated the two germline ends. The V gene's germline CDR1 is LGHNA and CDR2 YNFKEQ. This CDR3 contains 14 residues. The DNA for the CDR3 is TGTGCCAGCAGCCAACCCACTAGTGAAGAGACCCAGTACTTC. Translation gives CASSQPTSEETQYF.

The gene calls are TRBV7-8 and TRBJ1-1, with TRBD1 as a possible D gene (6 bases). This CDR3 region has 11 residues. The V end was cut by 3 bases, the J end by 11 bases, with 10 bases between. CDR1 is SGHVS and CDR2 is FQNEAQ in the germline V gene. The CDR3: CASSFSGEAFF. CDR3 nucleotides: TGTGCCAGCAGCTTTTCAGGGGAGGCTTTCTTT.

The chain links TRBV4-2 to TRBJ2-1; perhaps TRBD1 as D (8 bases). Germline lookup yields CDR1 LGHNA and CDR2 YNFKEQ. The CDR3 is 18 amino acids. V lost 2 bases and J lost 2, with 19 bases in between. CDR3 sequence reads: CASSQYGQGLLTYNEQFF. In DNA form, the CDR3 reads TGTGCCAGCAGCCAATATGGACAGGGACTATTAACCTACAATGAGCAGTTCTTC.